This T cell receptor beta chain was recovered during a study of radiotherapy plus CTLA-4 blockade in lung cancer. Only in-frame clones appear in the TCRdb table, and some are missing; sequencing was by immunoSEQ multiplex PCR. The sample contains more than 90,000 clones, around 88% of which appear only once. This CDR3 contains 15 residues. Trimming pared 0 bases from V and 6 bases from J, leaving 15 bases between. Germline-derived CDR1 and CDR2 are SGHRS and YFSETQ. This material consisted of peripheral blood, taken from a patient treated with radiotherapy plus ipilimumab. This sequence joins TRBV5-1 and TRBJ1-2; D may be TRBD1 (5 bases). This receptor was identified in a human donor with non-small cell lung cancer that progressed on radiotherapy plus ipilimumab. In DNA, the CDR3 is TGCGCCAGCAGCTTGGCCGGTGTAGGGGCACATGGCTACACCTTC. This codes for CASSLAGVGAHGYTF.